One and the same sample provided the 31 T cell receptor beta chains below, sequenced in a study of cytomegalovirus exposure and HLA in healthy donors. Researchers ran the PCR with 60 Vbeta and 13 Jbeta primers. TCRdb's copy holds only in-frame clones and misses some; the assay was immunoSEQ multiplex PCR. The sample data list about 37,000 clones. Material for sequencing was PBMCs. The receptor set was obtained from a human donor in good health.

V and J are TRBV7-3 and TRBJ2-5; 9 nucleotides align to TRBD1. The CDR3 contains 13 residues. CDR1 SGHTA and CDR2 FQGTGA come from the germline V gene. J was trimmed by 5 bases and V by 5 bases; bases with no gene match: 3. CDR3 in amino acids: CASSRTGEETQYF. The DNA for the CDR3 is TGTGCCAGCAGCCGGACAGGGGAGGAGACCCAGTACTTC.

The chain recombines TRBV11-2 with TRBJ1-1; D might be TRBD1 (5 bases). Between the trimmed V and J ends, which lost 5 bases and 4 bases, there was a span of 17 bases. Per germline, CDR1 SGHAT and CDR2 FQNNGV. The CDR3 runs 15 residues. CDR3 in amino acids: CASSLRGRGGTEAFF. CDR3 nucleotide sequence: TGTGCCAGCAGCCTGCGTGGACGGGGGGGCACTGAAGCTTTCTTT.

CDR3 coding DNA: TGTGCCAGCAGCAAGGGGCATGATGGAAACACCATATATTTT. Protein: CASSKGHDGNTIYF. The rearrangement joins TRBV9 to TRBJ1-3, with D perhaps matching TRBD1 (5 bases). This CDR3 has 14 amino acids. The V and J ends lost 4 bases and 3 bases respectively, with 11 bases between them. The germline CDR1 and CDR2 sequences are SGDLS and YYNGEE.

The chain is built from TRBV19 and TRBJ1-1; a weak D match, TRBD1 (6 bases). Germline lookup yields CDR1 LNHDA and CDR2 SQIVND (reference sequence). The CDR3 covers 16 residues. V was clipped by 7 bases and J by 2 bases, with 20 bases between them. The CDR3: CASMVAQGIYNTEAFF. Written as DNA, the CDR3 is TGTGCCAGTATGGTAGCACAGGGAATCTACAACACTGAAGCTTTCTTT.

The chain recombines TRBV2 with TRBJ1-1; no definite D call. Deletions cut 1 base from V and 3 bases from J, with 9 bases between. The CDR3 consists of 14 residues. Germline lookup yields CDR1 SNHLY and CDR2 FYNNEI. Here the CDR3 reads CASSEGSGYTEAFF. In DNA, the CDR3 is TGTGCCAGCAGTGAAGGATCGGGGTACACTGAAGCTTTCTTT. The complete variable domain, with remaining parts taken from reference TRBV2 and TRBJ1-1, reads EPEVTQTPSHQVTQMGQEVILRCVPISNHLYFYWYRQILGQKVEFLVSFYNNEISEKSEIFDDQFSVERPDGSNFTLKIRSTKLEDSAMYFCASSEGSGYTEAFFGQGTRLTVV.

The CDR3 loop is CATSGPNEKLFF. The CDR3 DNA reads TGTGCCACCAGTGGGCCGAATGAAAAACTGTTTTTT. This rearrangement joins TRBV15 to TRBJ1-4; D is unclear. The germline CDR1 and CDR2 sequences are LNHNV and YYDKDF (reference sequence). The CDR3 covers 12 residues. Trimming removed 6 bases from V and 5 bases from J, with 7 bases in between.

V is TRBV5-6 and J is TRBJ2-7, with 10 bases that match TRBD1. CDR1 is SGHDT, CDR2 YYEEEE, per germline. This CDR3 spans 16 amino acids. Losses at the gene ends were 4 bases for V and 0 bases for J; bases not matched to a gene: 7. CDR3: CASSLGQGINSYEQYF. The CDR3 nucleotides read TGTGCCAGCAGCCTGGGACAGGGGATAAACTCCTACGAGCAGTACTTC.

V is TRBV6-1 and J is TRBJ1-5; no reliable D call. The CDR3 spans 15 residues. CDR1 is MNHNS and CDR2 is SASEGT in the germline V gene. The germline V and J ends were trimmed by 2 bases and 4 bases, with 12 bases remaining between them. Here the CDR3 reads CASSELSTDNQPQHF. The CDR3 DNA follows: TGTGCCAGCAGTGAATTGAGCACAGATAATCAGCCCCAGCATTTT.

V gene TRBV29-1 combines with J gene TRBJ2-1; TRBD1 matches 11 bases. Germline loops: CDR1 SQVTM, CDR2 ANQGSEA. This CDR3 is built from 15 residues. V shed 7 bases and J 2 bases; nucleotides not matched to a gene: 7. This chain's CDR3 is CSAEGGQGAYNEQFF. CDR3 sequence (DNA): TGCAGCGCCGAGGGGGGACAGGGGGCCTACAATGAGCAGTTCTTC.

This chain joins TRBV19 and TRBJ1-6, with D maybe TRBD1 (5 bases). There are 14 residues in the CDR3. CDR1 is LNHDA, CDR2 SQIVND, per germline (reference sequence). With 1 base removed from V and 5 bases from J, the gap between germline ends came to 6 bases. The CDR3 loop is CASSIVTDNSPLHF. CDR3 DNA sequence: TGTGCCAGTAGTATAGTGACAGATAATTCACCCCTCCACTTT.

This chain links TRBV5-6 with TRBJ2-5, with TRBD1 identical over 8 bases. CDR1 SGHDT and CDR2 YYEEEE come from the germline V gene. V shed 0 bases, J shed 5 bases, and the junction held 6 bases outside the gene matches. This CDR3 has 15 residues. The CDR3 bases are TGTGCCAGCAGCTTGGATGGGACAGGCTCGGAGACCCAGTACTTC. Translated, it gives CASSLDGTGSETQYF.

The chain links TRBV2 to TRBJ1-2; D gene unclear. The CDR3 is 12 amino acids. Germline V gene data show CDR1 as SNHLY and CDR2 as FYNNEI. Trimming left V 8 bases short and J 5 bases short, with 12 bases between. This CDR3 reads CASGGERYGYTF. The CDR3, as DNA: TGTGCCAGCGGTGGAGAGAGATATGGCTACACCTTC.

The CDR3: CASSHDRGMVNGYTF. For the CDR3, the DNA is TGCGCCAGCAGCCATGACAGGGGAATGGTGAATGGCTACACCTTC. The chain carries TRBV4-1 and TRBJ1-2; 8 bases line up with TRBD1. There are 15 residues in the CDR3. The germline V gene has CDR1 MGHRA and CDR2 YSYEKL. J gave up 6 bases and V 3 bases, and 9 bases lay outside the gene matches.

The rearrangement uses TRBV2 and TRBJ2-1; TRBD2 is a possible D gene (7 bases). Germline V CDR1 and CDR2: SNHLY, FYNNEI. This CDR3 is built from 15 residues. Trimming took off 6 bases at V and 4 bases at J, with 16 bases between the two ends. CDR3 nucleotide sequence: TGTGCCAGCAGGGCGGCAGGGGAGGGGTACAATGAGCAGTTCTTC. Protein product: CASRAAGEGYNEQFF.

This chain connects TRBV29-1 to TRBJ1-3, with D maybe TRBD1 (5 bases). The V gene lost 7 bases and the J gene lost 5 bases, with 18 bases spanning the gap. The germline gives CDR1 SQVTM, CDR2 ANQGSEA. The CDR3 is 14 amino acids. The CDR3 coding sequence is TGCAGCGCCTGGGACGGGGAGGGTAGAAACACCATATATTTT. Encoded protein: CSAWDGEGRNTIYF.

This chain links TRBV6-5 with TRBJ1-5, with 7 bases that match TRBD1. This CDR3 region has 15 residues. Per the germline V gene, CDR1 is MNHEY and CDR2 is SVGAGI. The J segment lost 0 bases and the V segment lost 6 bases, leaving 5 bases of the junction unmatched. The CDR3 sequence: CASSRGTDSNQPQHF. DNA for the CDR3: TGTGCCAGCAGCCGCGGGACAGATAGCAATCAGCCCCAGCATTTT.

The V and J genes are TRBV18 and TRBJ2-3; maybe TRBD1 (7 bases). The CDR3 length is 15 residues. V was pared by 3 bases and J by 4 bases, with 14 bases between. CDR1 and CDR2 (germline): KGHSH, LQKENI. CDR3 nucleotide sequence: TGTGCCAGCTCACCCAGGGGGGCGAGCGCAGATACGCAGTATTTT. Its protein is CASSPRGASADTQYF.

The chain has TRBV15 and TRBJ1-2; D not certain. In germline, CDR1 is LNHNV, CDR2 YYDKDF (reference sequence). Trimming pared 0 bases from V and 3 bases from J, leaving 14 bases between. This CDR3 is 16 amino acids long. CDR3 protein: CATSRDLKADHYGYTF. The DNA for the CDR3 is TGTGCCACCAGCAGAGATCTGAAGGCGGATCACTATGGCTACACCTTC.

J is TRBJ1-5 and V is TRBV6-1; 10 bases agree with TRBD1. Germline loops: CDR1 MNHNS, CDR2 SASEGT. The CDR3 length is 16 residues. Trimming at V came to 2 bases and at J to 6 bases, leaving 7 bases not matched to a gene. CDR3 DNA sequence: TGTGCCAGCAGTGAACGGGACAGGGGTATAGGTCAGCCCCAGCATTTT. Its protein is CASSERDRGIGQPQHF.

Concerning this clone itself: Other DNA sequences in this sample translate to the same CDR3. The chain recombines TRBV2 with TRBJ1-2, with a possible D match to TRBD1 (5 bases). Germline loops: CDR1 SNHLY, CDR2 FYNNEI. The V gene lost 6 bases and the J gene lost 4 bases, with 12 bases spanning the gap. This CDR3 region has 13 residues. The CDR3 is CASSLTGVYGYTF. The CDR3 nucleotides read TGTGCCAGCAGCCTAACAGGAGTCTATGGCTACACCTTC.

This rearrangement joins TRBV5-1 to TRBJ2-7, with 7 bases that match TRBD2. The junction had 19 bases not matched to a gene; V was cut back by 4 bases and J by 3 bases. CDR3 length: 18 amino acids. Germline V lookup: CDR1 SGHRS, CDR2 YFSETQ. Written as DNA, the CDR3 is TGCGCCAGCAGCCCGACAGCTAGCGGTCCCTTTACGTACTACGAGCAGTACTTC. This codes for CASSPTASGPFTYYEQYF.

V and J are TRBV6-1 and TRBJ2-7; D ambiguous. V shed 5 bases and J shed 6 bases, with 14 bases lying between them. CDR3 size: 13 residues. CDR1 and CDR2 from the germline V gene are MNHNS and SASEGT. CDR3 bases: TGTGCCAGCAGTTTGGGTCTTTCGGGCGAGCAGTACTTC. Translation gives CASSLGLSGEQYF.

This chain links TRBV6-5 with TRBJ2-3, with 8 bases identical to TRBD2. The CDR3 has 15 amino acids. V lost 5 bases, J lost 2 bases, and 6 bases stayed unmatched. Germline values: CDR1 MNHEY, CDR2 SVGAGI. The CDR3: CASSAERGPTDTQYF. CDR3 in DNA: TGTGCCAGCAGTGCGGAGCGGGGGCCCACAGATACGCAGTATTTT.

The rearrangement joins TRBV30 to TRBJ2-2; 7 nucleotides line up with TRBD1. The CDR3 consists of 18 residues. In germline, CDR1 is GTSNPN, CDR2 SVGIG (reference sequence). V was clipped by 0 bases and J by 3 bases; unmatched bases: 13. The CDR3 spells CAWSVPLGKGADTGELFF. The CDR3 DNA is TGTGCCTGGAGTGTACCCCTCGGTAAGGGGGCGGACACCGGGGAGCTGTTTTTT.

The gene calls are TRBV2 and TRBJ1-6, with D maybe TRBD1 (5 bases). CDR3 size: 13 residues. Per the germline V gene, CDR1 is SNHLY and CDR2 is FYNNEI. V lost 7 bases to trimming and J lost 7 bases, with 11 bases between them. For the CDR3, the DNA is TGTGCCAGCACAGGGCAGAGGAATTCACCCCTCCACTTT. Residues: CASTGQRNSPLHF.

V gene TRBV30 combines with J gene TRBJ1-1; D possibly corresponds to TRBD1 (6 bases). Trimming took off 2 bases at V and 3 bases at J, with 10 bases between the two ends. From germline, CDR1 is GTSNPN and CDR2 SVGIG (reference sequence). The CDR3 sequence is 13 residues long. This CDR3 reads CAWSKGGDTEAFF. For the CDR3, the DNA is TGTGCCTGGAGTAAAGGGGGGGACACTGAAGCTTTCTTT.

The genes are TRBV4-2 and TRBJ2-7; the match to TRBD1 covers 8 bases. The CDR3 runs to 15 residues. V was clipped by 1 base and J by 2 bases; unmatched bases: 4. The V gene's germline CDR1 is LGHNA and CDR2 YNFKEQ. As DNA, the CDR3 is TGTGCCAGCAGCCAAGGGACAGGGCCCGCCTACGAGCAGTACTTC. This sequence encodes CASSQGTGPAYEQYF.

The chain uses TRBV30 and TRBJ1-2; a possible D gene is TRBD1 (5 bases). The CDR3 contains 13 residues. The V end lost 0 bases, the J end lost 7 bases, and 12 bases lay between the germline ends. The germline gives CDR1 GTSNPN, CDR2 SVGIG (reference sequence). The CDR3 DNA follows: TGTGCCTGGAGTGTACTGGGGACTGGTGGCTACACCTTC. Amino acid sequence: CAWSVLGTGGYTF.

The CDR3 spells CASRRTSGVTQETQYF. CDR3 DNA sequence: TGTGCCAGTAGGCGGACTAGCGGAGTGACCCAAGAGACCCAGTACTTC. The gene calls are TRBV19 and TRBJ2-5, with 10 bases lining up with TRBD2. CDR3 size: 16 residues. CDR1 and CDR2 from the germline V gene are LNHDA and SQIVND (reference sequence). The V gene end was trimmed by 6 bases and the J gene end by 1 base; junction bases not matched to a gene: 8.

The genes are TRBV30 and TRBJ1-6, with 9 bases matching TRBD1. This CDR3 comprises 15 residues. Germline trimming cut 5 bases from V and 6 bases from J; bases unmatched to any gene: 8. Germline loops: CDR1 GTSNPN, CDR2 SVGIG (reference sequence). CDR3 sequence reads: CAWGTGTKGNSPLHF. The CDR3 DNA reads TGTGCCTGGGGGACAGGGACTAAGGGTAATTCACCCCTCCACTTT. Based on the CDR3 plus reference TRBV30 and TRBJ1-6, the full variable domain is SQTIHQWPATLVQPVGSPLSLECTVEGTSNPNLYWYRQAAGRGLQLLFYSVGIGQISSEVPQNLSASRPQDRQFILSSKKLLLSDSGFYLCAWGTGTKGNSPLHFGNGTRLTVT.

This chain connects TRBV9 to TRBJ1-2; 9 bases agree with TRBD1. The V gene's germline CDR1 is SGDLS and CDR2 YYNGEE. The CDR3 has 14 amino acids. V lost 4 bases and J lost 8; bases outside the gene matches: 9. CDR3 DNA sequence: TGTGCCAGCAGCAAGCCGGGACAGGGAGGCGGCTACACCTTC. Encoded protein: CASSKPGQGGGYTF.